These 29 T cell receptor beta chains share one sample of origin, sequenced in a study of shared clonotypes between healthy human individuals (TCRdb year 2020). The library relied on the immunoSEQ multiplex PCR assay. Imported from immuneACCESS, the table was reduced by TCRdb to in-frame sequences with V and J called. These copies leave out some clones; in studies compared against another copy, an unresolved V gene accounts for under half, and the cause of the remainder is not known. The sample table contains a few million clones; only one count was recorded for approximately 94% of them. About 0.13% of the sample goes to the ten largest clones. The specimen sequenced was naive CD4+ T cells sorted from blood. Reading the label with the study, this specimen's cell subset or site is: CD45RA+ positively selected. These TCRs come from a young man in good health.

This chain links TRBV6-1 with TRBJ2-5; a weak D match, TRBD2 (6 bases). Trimming cost V 5 bases and J 8 bases, with 21 bases left between them. Germline V lookup: CDR1 MNHNS, CDR2 SASEGT. The CDR3 totals 15 residues. CDR3: CASSQFGQGGPTQYF. In DNA form, the CDR3 reads TGTGCCAGCAGTCAATTTGGGCAGGGAGGTCCAACCCAGTACTTC.

This clone was seen once. CDR3 nucleotide sequence: TGTGCCAGCTCACCATTTCCTGACACCGGGGAGCTGTTTTTT. This translates into CASSPFPDTGELFF. This chain connects TRBV18 to TRBJ2-2; unclear D gene. There are 14 residues in the CDR3. Trimming left V 2 bases short and J 3 bases short, with 7 bases between. The germline V gene has CDR1 KGHSH and CDR2 LQKENI.

The V and J genes are TRBV28 and TRBJ1-2; a possible D gene is TRBD1 (6 bases). Trimming took off 6 bases at V and 8 bases at J, with 19 bases between the two ends. Germline V gene sequence: CDR1 MDHEN, CDR2 SYDVKM. This CDR3 is built from 14 residues. CDR3 protein: CASRRVGGRFGYTF. In DNA, the CDR3 is TGTGCCAGCAGGAGGGTCGGGGGGCGATTCGGCTACACCTTC.

The CDR3 region is CASSLVVYSNQPQHF. The CDR3 DNA reads TGTGCCAGCAGCTTGGTAGTATATAGCAATCAGCCCCAGCATTTT. The rearrangement joins TRBV5-5 to TRBJ1-5; the D is unclear. Deletions cut 0 bases from V and 0 bases from J, with 7 bases between. In germline, CDR1 is SGHKS, CDR2 YYEKEE (reference sequence). This CDR3 spans 15 amino acids.

The chain is built from TRBV19 and TRBJ2-3; the D gene is possibly TRBD1 (6 bases). Deletions cut 7 bases from V and 7 bases from J, with 15 bases between. Germline V gene sequence: CDR1 LNHDA, CDR2 SQIVND (reference sequence). The CDR3 runs to 13 residues. The CDR3 DNA is TGTGCCAGTACGAACAGGGAAGGGTATACGCAGTATTTT. As protein: CASTNREGYTQYF.

The chain recombines TRBV30 with TRBJ2-7, with 11 positions matching TRBD1. Germline V gene data show CDR1 as GTSNPN and CDR2 as SVGIG (reference sequence). J was trimmed by 9 bases and V by 3 bases; bases with no gene match: 10. This CDR3 spans 14 amino acids. The CDR3 nucleotides read TGTGCCTGGAGCACCGTGGGACAGGGGGTTTGGCAGTACTTC. It yields the protein CAWSTVGQGVWQYF.

The J gene is TRBJ1-5, the V gene TRBV19; TRBD1 is a possible D gene (6 bases). V lost 3 bases to trimming and J lost 0 bases, with 12 bases between them. The CDR3 extends over 16 amino acids. Germline CDR1 LNHDA, CDR2 SQIVND (reference sequence). Here the CDR3 reads CASSISGASSNQPQHF. The CDR3, as DNA: TGTGCCAGTAGTATTTCAGGGGCGAGTAGCAATCAGCCCCAGCATTTT. The full variable domain, in which reference TRBV19 and TRBJ1-5 provide the parts outside the CDR3, is DGGITQSPKYLFRKEGQNVTLSCEQNLNHDAMYWYRQDPGQGLRLIYYSQIVNDFQKGDIAEGYSVSREKKESFPLTVTSAQKNPTAFYLCASSISGASSNQPQHFGDGTRLSIL.

Notes on this clone: The sample carries other DNA sequences with the same CDR3. The J gene is TRBJ1-1, the V gene TRBV19; tentatively, D is TRBD1 (6 bases). V shed 6 bases and J shed 0 bases, with 11 bases lying between them. The germline gives CDR1 LNHDA, CDR2 SQIVND (reference sequence). CDR3 size: 14 residues. CDR3 nucleotide sequence: TGTGCCAGTAGCCCAACAGGGATGAACACTGAAGCTTTCTTT. Residues: CASSPTGMNTEAFF. Variable domain in full (rest from reference TRBV19 and TRBJ1-1): DGGITQSPKYLFRKEGQNVTLSCEQNLNHDAMYWYRQDPGQGLRLIYYSQIVNDFQKGDIAEGYSVSREKKESFPLTVTSAQKNPTAFYLCASSPTGMNTEAFFGQGTRLTVV.

The chain couples TRBV7-2 to TRBJ2-3; D is uncertain. Trimming took off 1 base at V and 9 bases at J, with 5 bases between the two ends. CDR3 length: 11 residues. Germline CDR1 is SGHTA and CDR2 is FQGNSA. This CDR3 reads CASSLDFTQYF. CDR3 bases: TGTGCCAGCAGCTTAGATTTCACGCAGTATTTT.

This sequence joins TRBV7-2 and TRBJ2-3, with D possibly matching TRBD2 (6 bases). The CDR3 is 15 residues long. Germline V gene sequence: CDR1 SGHTA, CDR2 FQGNSA. V lost 6 bases and J lost 0, with 13 bases in between. The CDR3 nucleotides are TGTGCCAGCAGTCCAGGAGGGCGTAGCACAGATACGCAGTATTTT. This sequence encodes CASSPGGRSTDTQYF.

The chain uses TRBV7-2 and TRBJ1-2; 9 positions agree with TRBD1. Trimming removed 5 bases from V and 4 bases from J; junction bases left unmatched: 2. CDR3 size: 13 residues. Germline V gene lookup returns CDR1 SGHTA and CDR2 FQGNSA. Here the CDR3 DNA reads TGTGCCAGCAGCGCGGACAGGGGCTATGGCTACACCTTC. It codes for CASSADRGYGYTF.

The genes are TRBV5-4 and TRBJ2-3; D may be TRBD1 (5 bases). The germline CDR1 and CDR2 sequences are SGHNT and YYREEE (reference sequence). Deletions cut 7 bases from V and 1 base from J, with 10 bases between. The CDR3 length is 13 residues. CDR3 residues: CASGARGTDTQYF. DNA for the CDR3: TGTGCCAGCGGGGCTCGCGGCACAGATACGCAGTATTTT.

The chain uses TRBV13 and TRBJ2-7; D is undetermined. The length of the CDR3 is 15 residues. Looked up from germline, CDR1 is PRHDT and CDR2 is FYEKMQ (reference sequence). V was pared by 3 bases and J by 0 bases, with 12 bases between. The CDR3 nucleotides are TGTGCCAGCAGCTTCGGACGGAAGAGCTCCTACGAGCAGTACTTC. Its protein is CASSFGRKSSYEQYF.

V usage is TRBV7-9 and J usage is TRBJ1-6, with D possibly matching TRBD1 (5 bases). Germline V CDR1 and CDR2: SEHNR, FQNEAQ (reference sequence). Trimming cost V 4 bases and J 7 bases, with 17 bases left between them. The CDR3 is 16 residues long. The CDR3 loop reads CASSSSGRGGNSPLHF. CDR3 coding DNA: TGTGCCAGCAGCTCCTCAGGGAGGGGTGGCAATTCACCCCTCCACTTT.

On this clone: One end of the junction does not line up with germline, which may come from a read error. V gene TRBV5-4 combines with J gene TRBJ2-5, with 8 nucleotides matching TRBD2. CDR1 and CDR2 from the germline V gene are SGHNT and YYREEE (reference sequence). The CDR3 covers 16 residues. The CDR3 DNA sequence: TGTGCCAGCAGCTTGGGTACTAGCGGAGCTCAAGGGACCCAGTACTTC. Its translation is CASSLGTSGAQGTQYF.

J is TRBJ2-7 and V is TRBV2; D call uncertain. The germline CDR1 and CDR2 sequences are SNHLY and FYNNEI. The CDR3 extends over 11 amino acids. With 4 bases removed from V and 6 bases from J, the gap between germline ends came to 7 bases. The DNA for the CDR3 is TGTGCCAGCAGTGGAGCCGGCGAGCAGTACTTC. Translated, it gives CASSGAGEQYF.

V usage is TRBV6-1 and J usage is TRBJ2-5; a weak D match, TRBD1 (5 bases). Germline V gene data show CDR1 as MNHNS and CDR2 as SASEGT. Trimming left V 1 base short and J 2 bases short, with 17 bases between. This CDR3 has 17 amino acids. CDR3: CASSEGTRAMGQETQYF. CDR3 DNA: TGTGCCAGCAGTGAAGGGACACGGGCGATGGGGCAAGAGACCCAGTACTTC.

The gene calls are TRBV27 and TRBJ2-3; 7 nucleotides align to TRBD1. J lost 7 bases, V lost 5 bases, and 15 bases had no gene match. The germline V gene has CDR1 MNHEY and CDR2 SMNVEV (reference sequence). The CDR3 extends over 16 amino acids. The CDR3: CASSLSTGKGVNTQYF. The CDR3 nucleotides read TGTGCCAGCAGTCTCTCGACAGGGAAAGGGGTTAATACGCAGTATTTT.

The rearrangement uses TRBV19 and TRBJ1-5, with D possibly TRBD1 on 5 matching bases. V dropped 3 bases and J dropped 7 bases, with 13 bases sitting between them. Germline CDR1 reads LNHDA; CDR2 reads SQIVND (reference sequence). The CDR3 has 14 residues. The CDR3 nucleotides read TGTGCCAGTAGTATCAGGGAGAGAGGACAGCCCCAGCATTTT. It is translated as CASSIRERGQPQHF.

The V gene is TRBV19, the J gene TRBJ2-1, with a tentative D call TRBD2 (6 bases). V shed 3 bases and J shed 5 bases, with 20 bases lying between them. This CDR3 region has 17 residues. CDR1 LNHDA and CDR2 SQIVND come from the germline V gene (reference sequence). The CDR3 DNA sequence: TGTGCCAGTAGTATCCCCAGATTCAAAAAGCGGGACAATGAGCAGTTCTTC. It is translated as CASSIPRFKKRDNEQFF.

The chain recombines TRBV21-1 with TRBJ1-5; TRBD1, the table's D call, was not compared with the DNA. TRBV21-1 is an annotated pseudogene. The CDR3 is 17 amino acids. This CDR3 is CASSPRTGGYSNQPQHF. The CDR3 DNA reads as TGTGCCAGCAGCCCGCGGACAGGGGGGTATAGCAATCAGCCCCAGCATTTT.

The chain joins TRBV5-8 to TRBJ2-7; 7 nucleotides align to TRBD2. J gave up 0 bases and V 3 bases, and 9 bases lay outside the gene matches. The CDR3 consists of 16 residues. Germline V CDR1 and CDR2: SGHTS, YDEGEE. CDR3 loop: CASSSSLASASYEQYF. Here the CDR3 DNA reads TGTGCCAGCAGCTCGTCACTAGCGAGCGCCTCCTACGAGCAGTACTTC. The whole variable domain, filled in from reference TRBV5-8 and TRBJ2-7, reads EAGVTQSPTHLIKTRGQQATLRCSPISGHTSVYWYQQALGLGLQFLLWYDEGEERNRGNFPPRFSGRQFPNYSSELNVNALELEDSALYLCASSSSLASASYEQYFGPGTRLTVT.

The rearrangement links TRBV29-1 to TRBJ2-3; possibly TRBD1 for D (5 bases). Germline V lookup: CDR1 SQVTM, CDR2 ANQGSEA. The CDR3 loop spans 12 amino acids. V lost 4 bases, J lost 6 bases, and 11 bases lay in between. The CDR3 region is CSVGTSYDTQYF. For the CDR3, the DNA is TGCAGCGTTGGGACATCCTACGATACGCAGTATTTT.

The rearrangement links TRBV29-1 to TRBJ2-1; the D is unclear. Germline loops: CDR1 SQVTM, CDR2 ANQGSEA. V lost 2 bases to trimming and J lost 2 bases, with 13 bases between them. The CDR3 runs to 15 residues. CDR3 region: CSVEPRASAYNEQFF. Written as DNA, the CDR3 is TGCAGCGTTGAACCCCGGGCCTCAGCCTACAATGAGCAGTTCTTC.

J is TRBJ2-1 and V is TRBV6-5; 11 bases line up with TRBD2. The V and J ends lost 1 base and 7 bases, in that order; junction bases with no gene match: 6. The CDR3 contains 16 residues. Germline V CDR1 and CDR2: MNHEY, SVGAGI. CDR3 nucleotides: TGTGCCAGCAGTTACTTTCTTAGCGGGAGGGTTAATGAGCAGTTCTTC. Protein sequence: CASSYFLSGRVNEQFF.

This chain uses TRBV6-6 with TRBJ1-1; D is ambiguous. V was trimmed by 5 bases and J by 0 bases, leaving 16 bases between them. CDR3 length: 16 amino acids. Germline V gene sequence: CDR1 MNHNY, CDR2 SVGAGI (reference sequence). CDR3 DNA sequence: TGTGCCAGCAGTCAAATCCCTGGGCACATGAACACTGAAGCTTTCTTT. This encodes CASSQIPGHMNTEAFF.

Notes on this clone: Other DNA sequences from this sample encode an identical CDR3 as well. The chain has TRBV4-3 and TRBJ1-1; no firm D call. The CDR3 extends over 14 amino acids. Trimming cost V 0 bases and J 2 bases, with 7 bases left between them. CDR1 is LGHNA and CDR2 is YSLEER in the germline V gene. The CDR3 sequence is CASSQELGNTEAFF. CDR3 coding DNA: TGCGCCAGCAGCCAAGAGTTGGGTAACACTGAAGCTTTCTTT.

This chain joins TRBV6-6 and TRBJ2-3; the D gene is possibly TRBD1 (5 bases). Looked up from germline, CDR1 is MNHNY and CDR2 is SVGAGI (reference sequence). CDR3 size: 14 residues. V lost 6 bases and J lost 4, with 14 bases in between. The CDR3 is CASRGTTESDTQYF. Here the CDR3 DNA reads TGTGCCAGCAGGGGAACGACAGAGTCAGATACGCAGTATTTT.

The rearrangement links TRBV6-1 to TRBJ2-1, with D tentatively TRBD1 or TRBD2 (5 bases each). V gave up 7 bases and J gave up 7 bases, with 14 bases separating them. CDR1 and CDR2 from the germline V gene are MNHNS and SASEGT. CDR3 length equals 13 residues. In nucleotides, the CDR3 is TGTGCCAGCACCCCTCGGGGCGGGAATGAGCAGTTCTTC. Translating it yields CASTPRGGNEQFF.